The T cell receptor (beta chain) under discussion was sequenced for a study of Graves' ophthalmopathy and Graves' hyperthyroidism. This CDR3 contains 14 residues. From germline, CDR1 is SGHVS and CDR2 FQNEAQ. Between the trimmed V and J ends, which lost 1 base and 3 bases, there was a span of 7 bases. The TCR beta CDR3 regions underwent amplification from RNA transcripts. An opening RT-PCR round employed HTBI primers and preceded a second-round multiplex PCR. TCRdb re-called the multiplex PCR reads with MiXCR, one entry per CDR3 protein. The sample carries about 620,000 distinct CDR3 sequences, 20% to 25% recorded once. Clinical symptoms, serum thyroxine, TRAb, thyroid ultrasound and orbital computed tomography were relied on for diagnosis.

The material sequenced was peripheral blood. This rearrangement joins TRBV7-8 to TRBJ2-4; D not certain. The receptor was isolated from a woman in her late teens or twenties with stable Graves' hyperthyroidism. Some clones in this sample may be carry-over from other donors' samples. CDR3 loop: CASSLVRSKNIQYF. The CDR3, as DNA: TGTGCCAGCAGCTTAGTGCGGAGCAAAAACATTCAGTACTTC.